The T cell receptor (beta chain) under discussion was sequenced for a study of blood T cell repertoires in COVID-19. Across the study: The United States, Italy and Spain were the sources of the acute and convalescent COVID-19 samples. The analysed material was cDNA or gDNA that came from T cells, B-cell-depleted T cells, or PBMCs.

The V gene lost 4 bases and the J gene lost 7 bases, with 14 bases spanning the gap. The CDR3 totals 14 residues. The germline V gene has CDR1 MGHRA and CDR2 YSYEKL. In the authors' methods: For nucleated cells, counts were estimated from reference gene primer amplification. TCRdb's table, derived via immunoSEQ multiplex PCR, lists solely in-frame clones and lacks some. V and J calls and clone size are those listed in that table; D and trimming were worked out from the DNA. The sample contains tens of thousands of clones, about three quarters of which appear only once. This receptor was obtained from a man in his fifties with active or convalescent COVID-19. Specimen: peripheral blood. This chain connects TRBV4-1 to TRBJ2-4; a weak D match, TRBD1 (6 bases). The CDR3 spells CASSRGKGQNIQYF. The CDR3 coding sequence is TGCGCCAGCAGCCGGGGGAAAGGACAGAACATTCAGTACTTC.